These T cell receptor beta chains were read from a single sample in a study of OX40 agonist ivuxolimab in advanced cancers. Data came from immunoSEQ multiplex PCR; TCRdb stores just in-frame clones and leaves some out. The profile covers about 50,000 clones, with around 90% appearing a single time and approximately 10% taken by the ten largest. Here the sequenced sample was CD4+ or CD8+ T cells sorted from blood, taken in a trial of the OX40 agonist ivuxolimab. The receptors derive from an adult with an advanced solid tumor such as melanoma, head and neck, liver or kidney cancer. Both conserved end residues are part of each CDR3. A D gene is named only where the DNA matches it firmly. Clone size is not always given. Where it is, it says once, few, many or a class for expanded clones.

cdr3_nt cdr3_aa clone_size j_call d_call v_call
TGTGCCATCAGTGAGGACAGATTTATGAACACTGAAGCTTTCTTT CAISEDRFMNTEAFF . TRBJ1-1 . TRBV10-3
TGTGCCAGTAGTATAGGTTTGGGGCAGGGAACGGATACGCAGTATTTT CASSIGLGQGTDTQYF . TRBJ2-3 . TRBV19
TGTGCCAGCAGTGACAGGGGGCTAGCCAAAAACATTCAGTACTTC CASSDRGLAKNIQYF . TRBJ2-4 TRBD1 TRBV2
TGCGCCAGCAGCTTCCCAGCTAGCGGGGAATACAATGAGCAGTTCTTC CASSFPASGEYNEQFF . TRBJ2-1 TRBD2 TRBV5-1
TGCAGTGCTAGGGGCAGTTACGAGCAGTACTTC CSARGSYEQYF . TRBJ2-7 . TRBV20-1
TGTGCCAGTAGTGAAGGGGACAGCTCTGGAAACACCATATATTTT CASSEGDSSGNTIYF . TRBJ1-3 TRBD1 TRBV19
TGTGCCAGCAGCCAATGGGAGGGCGAGCAGTACTTC CASSQWEGEQYF . TRBJ2-7 TRBD2 TRBV14
TGTGCCAGCAGCCACCCTCTAAGACATGGCTACACCTTC CASSHPLRHGYTF . TRBJ1-2 . TRBV7-9
TGTGCCAGCAGCTACTCCCGAGATACGCAGTATTTT CASSYSRDTQYF . TRBJ2-3 . TRBV11-2
TGTGCCAGCAGCTCAAGGGACAGCCGAAGACCTTCCTACGAGCAGTACTTC CASSSRDSRRPSYEQYF once TRBJ2-7 TRBD1 TRBV7-9
TGTGCCAGCAGTCCCGGGACTAGCGGGGGCGAGCAGTACTTC CASSPGTSGGEQYF . TRBJ2-7 TRBD2 TRBV27
TGTGCCAGCAGCCAATCGTCAGGGCCCCGGCAGCCCCAGCATTTT CASSQSSGPRQPQHF . TRBJ1-5 . TRBV7-6
TGTGCCAGCAGCTTATGGTCGGGCAGTATGAACACCGGGGAGCTGTTTTTT CASSLWSGSMNTGELFF . TRBJ2-2 . TRBV7-8
TGTGCCAGCAGCTTAGTGCGGGTAGCTACTGGGGCCAACGTCCTGACTTTC CASSLVRVATGANVLTF . TRBJ2-6 . TRBV11-2
TGTGCCAGCAGGGTAGGGGGGTACCAAGAGACCCAGTACTTC CASRVGGYQETQYF . TRBJ2-5 . TRBV25-1
TGTGCCAGCAGCTTAGGAAGGGTGGGCTACGAGCAGTACTTC CASSLGRVGYEQYF . TRBJ2-7 . TRBV13
TGTGCCAGCTCGCGGGAGCCTTCGAACACCGGGGAGCTGTTTTTT CASSREPSNTGELFF few TRBJ2-2 TRBD2 TRBV6-5
TGTGCCAGCAGCGGGTCAGGGGGTCGCAATCAGCCCCAGCATTTT CASSGSGGRNQPQHF . TRBJ1-5 TRBD1 TRBV9
TGTGCCAGCAGCCAAATCTCGTGGGTGGGTAATGAGCAGTTCTTC CASSQISWVGNEQFF once TRBJ2-1 . TRBV14
TGTGCCAGCAGTAGGGGGGCTAGCGGGATATACAATGAGCAGTTCTTC CASSRGASGIYNEQFF . TRBJ2-1 TRBD2 TRBV7-8
TGCAGCGTTCCCGCAGGGGGCGAGCAGTACTTC CSVPAGGEQYF . TRBJ2-7 TRBD1 TRBV29-1
TGTGCCAGCAGCTCCGGGACTAGCTACGAGCAGTACTTC CASSSGTSYEQYF . TRBJ2-7 TRBD2 TRBV5-6
TGTGCCAGCAGTACCGGGACAGGGCAATACGAGCAGTACTTC CASSTGTGQYEQYF . TRBJ2-7 TRBD1 TRBV28
TGTGCCAGCAGCCACGCCAGGGACGGACATGAGCAGTTCTTC CASSHARDGHEQFF . TRBJ2-1 . TRBV5-4
TGTGCCAGCAGCGGACAGGGAGAGCTCCCCTACGAGCAGTACTTC CASSGQGELPYEQYF . TRBJ2-7 TRBD1 TRBV7-9
TGTGCCAGCAGCGATGACGACAGGGGCGCTTACTCCTACGAGCAGTACTTC CASSDDDRGAYSYEQYF . TRBJ2-7 TRBD1 TRBV7-9
TGTGCCAGCAGCCGAAACAGGGGTCGAGAGACCCAGTACTTC CASSRNRGRETQYF . TRBJ2-5 TRBD1 TRBV28
TGTGCCAGCAGCCTGACGGTAATGAACACTGAAGCTTTCTTT CASSLTVMNTEAFF few TRBJ1-1 . TRBV7-8
TGTGCCAGCAGCTTAGTGTTGGGGTCTCCGGGCGCCCGTTACAATGAGCAGTTCTTC CASSLVLGSPGARYNEQFF . TRBJ2-1 . TRBV7-2
TGTGCCAGTTATGGGGCTCTGACCGGGCCTAACTATGGCTACACCTTC CASYGALTGPNYGYTF . TRBJ1-2 . TRBV27
TGTGCCAGCAGTTTCCCCTATGGAAACTCCTACGAGCAGTACTTC CASSFPYGNSYEQYF . TRBJ2-7 . TRBV28
TGTGCCAGCGAAGGGGACAAGAACTATGGCCACACCTTC CASEGDKNYGHTF . TRBJ1-2 . TRBV21-1
TGTGCCAGCAGCGGCCCTGGGTACAATGAGCAGTTCTTC CASSGPGYNEQFF . TRBJ2-1 . TRBV7-9
TGTGCCATCCGCTTTCCGGGACTAGCGACCGAGCAGTACTTC CAIRFPGLATEQYF . TRBJ2-7 TRBD2 TRBV10-3
TGTGCCAGCAGCTTAGTGGGCTCCTACCTAACAGATACGCAGTATTTT CASSLVGSYLTDTQYF . TRBJ2-3 . TRBV7-2
TGTGCCAGCAGCGGCCGAGGGTCTAGGGGACTAGCGGGACCCCAAGGCTGGGAGACCCAGTACTTC CASSGRGSRGLAGPQGWETQYF . TRBJ2-5 TRBD2 TRBV13
TGTGCCAGCAGTTACTCGGCAGATTATGGCTACACCTTC CASSYSADYGYTF . TRBJ1-2 . TRBV6-6
TGTGCCAGCAGCACACAGATGAACACTGAAGCTTTCTTT CASSTQMNTEAFF . TRBJ1-1 . TRBV27
TGTGCCAGCAGCTCCCGGGACATCGGGCCGGAGACCCAGTACTTC CASSSRDIGPETQYF . TRBJ2-5 . TRBV7-9
TGCGCCAGCAGCGGAGGGACTAGCGGGAGGAGTGACGAGCAGTACTTC CASSGGTSGRSDEQYF . TRBJ2-7 TRBD2 TRBV5-1
TGTGCCAGCAGCTTGGCCAGCGAATATAGCACAGATACGCAGTATTTT CASSLASEYSTDTQYF . TRBJ2-3 . TRBV5-4
TGTGCCAGCAGCAAAGCCGGCACTGAAGCTTTCTTT CASSKAGTEAFF . TRBJ1-1 . TRBV21-1
TGTGCCAGCACGTTAGGGACATCCTACGAGCAGTACTTC CASTLGTSYEQYF . TRBJ2-7 . TRBV10-3
TGTGCCAGCGGTCCTACGAGGACATTGAACACTGAAGCTTTCTTT CASGPTRTLNTEAFF . TRBJ1-1 . TRBV27
TGTGCCAGCAGCTGGGGCTACGAGCAGTACTTC CASSWGYEQYF . TRBJ2-7 . TRBV11-2
TGTGCCAGCAGTCCCACTCAGGTTTTCCTCTCTGGAAACACCATATATTTT CASSPTQVFLSGNTIYF few TRBJ1-3 . TRBV28
TGTGCCAGCACCCACTCAGCCTCCTACGAGCAGTACTTC CASTHSASYEQYF . TRBJ2-7 . TRBV6-5
TGTGCCAGCACCGGGGGGGGACAGCTTAAGGGCTACACCTTC CASTGGGQLKGYTF . TRBJ1-2 TRBD1 TRBV6-5